This T cell receptor beta chain was recorded in a study of CXCR3-negative and CXCR3-positive naive CD8 T cells. Study-level findings and limits: In both naive subsets diversity was comparably high, whereas memory CD8+ cells showed much lower diversity. CXCR3-expressing naive cells carried TRB CDR3s more hydrophobic than those of CXCR3-negative naive cells.

Looked up from germline, CDR1 is DFQATT and CDR2 is SNEGSKA (reference sequence). CDR3 length: 14 amino acids. A note on this clonotype: Its antigen is not identified.

5' RACE that incorporated UMI labels was used to prepare the TRB cDNA libraries. TCRdb re-called the 5' RACE reads, yielding one record per CDR3 amino acid sequence without DNA. This repertoire includes about 63,000 distinct CDR3 sequences. Material: naive CXCR3+ CD8+ T cells from blood. Documented subset: CD45RO-CCR7+CD27+CD95- naive CD8+ T cells expressing CXCR3 (TNR3+). The receptor's source is a human donor in good health. Some clones in this sample may be carry-over from other donors' samples. This sequence joins TRBV20-1 and TRBJ2-1; TCRdb designates TRBD2, a call that cannot be tested without DNA. Here the CDR3 reads CSGWWEGQYNEQFF.